One sample yielded the 9 T cell receptor beta chains listed below, sequenced in a study of control samples from healthy donors and cancer patients. Profiled with immunoSEQ multiplex PCR; TCRdb holds only in-frame clones, not every one. This table has 150,000 or so clones, roughly 88% appearing once. Input material: blood. The source of these receptors is a man aged 18 to 30 in good health.

This clone was counted between two and nine times. The chain joins TRBV10-3 to TRBJ2-3; D is perhaps TRBD1 (6 bases). The CDR3 contains 15 residues. Trimming removed 3 bases from V and 1 base from J, with 11 bases in between. Germline V lookup: CDR1 ENHRY, CDR2 SYGVKD. In nucleotides, the CDR3 is TGTGCCATCAGTGAAGGCAGGGGCGGCACAGATACGCAGTATTTT. This sequence encodes CAISEGRGGTDTQYF.

This chain links TRBV19 with TRBJ2-7; D gene uncertain. Germline CDR1 reads LNHDA; CDR2 reads SQIVND (reference sequence). The CDR3 extends over 13 amino acids. V lost 3 bases to trimming and J lost 5 bases, with 11 bases between them. The CDR3 coding sequence is TGTGCCAGTAGTATCGGGTCCCGGCACGAGCAGTACTTC. Residues: CASSIGSRHEQYF.

This sequence joins TRBV30 and TRBJ1-4; no firm D call. Germline V gene data show CDR1 as GTSNPN and CDR2 as SVGIG (reference sequence). CDR3 size: 16 residues. V dropped 8 bases and J dropped 8 bases, with 27 bases sitting between them. CDR3 in amino acids: CASLISAGGRREKLFF. The CDR3 region has the DNA TGTGCCAGCCTCATATCGGCGGGTGGGCGCAGGGAAAAACTGTTTTTT. The full variable domain, its missing parts supplied by reference TRBV30 and TRBJ1-4, is SQTIHQWPATLVQPVGSPLSLECTVEGTSNPNLYWYRQAAGRGLQLLFYSVGIGQISSEVPQNLSASRPQDRQFILSSKKLLLSDSGFYLCASLISAGGRREKLFFGSGTQLSVL.

This chain joins TRBV5-1 and TRBJ2-5; a possible D gene is TRBD1 (6 bases). The CDR3 length is 14 residues. Germline values: CDR1 SGHRS, CDR2 YFSETQ. Trimming removed 5 bases from V and 3 bases from J, with 14 bases in between. CDR3: CASRSRAGEETQYF. CDR3 coding DNA: TGCGCCAGCAGATCCCGGGCAGGGGAAGAGACCCAGTACTTC.

The chain carries TRBV6-7 and TRBJ1-4; TRBD1 is a possible D gene (6 bases). TRBV6-7 is marked as an open reading frame, function uncertain. The V end was cut by 6 bases, the J end by 5 bases, with 31 bases between. This CDR3 region has 20 residues. This CDR3 is CASSSLRTEEILRRNEKLFF. The CDR3 bases are TGTGCCAGCAGCTCTCTACGGACAGAGGAAATCCTCCGCCGCAATGAAAAACTGTTTTTT.

A single count supports this clone. The V call is TRBV5-5, the J call TRBJ2-7, with 9 bases that match TRBD1. This CDR3 spans 14 amino acids. V shed 6 bases, J shed 2 bases, and the junction held 6 bases outside the gene matches. The germline CDR1 and CDR2 sequences are SGHKS and YYEKEE (reference sequence). CDR3 nucleotide sequence: TGTGCCAGCATCACTGGACAGGGGACCTACGAGCAGTACTTC. This gives the protein CASITGQGTYEQYF.

This clone was counted a few times. The rearrangement uses TRBV7-2 and TRBJ1-1, with D uncertain. The CDR3 totals 14 residues. V dropped 6 bases and J dropped 8 bases, with 19 bases sitting between them. CDR1 is SGHTA, CDR2 FQGNSA, per germline. The CDR3 coding sequence is TGTGCCAGCAGTCGCCCTACCAGACCACCAGAAGCTTTCTTT. It encodes CASSRPTRPPEAFF.

J is TRBJ1-4 and V is TRBV2; D is ambiguous. This CDR3 has 13 residues. V was shortened by 5 bases and J by 10 bases, with 14 bases between the two germline ends. Germline V gene sequence: CDR1 SNHLY, CDR2 FYNNEI. The CDR3 is CASSLLQGGKLFF. As DNA, the CDR3 is TGTGCCAGCAGTTTACTCCAAGGAGGAAAACTGTTTTTT.

The J gene is TRBJ2-1, the V gene TRBV2; D may match TRBD1 or TRBD2 (5 bases each). Germline V gene lookup returns CDR1 SNHLY and CDR2 FYNNEI. The CDR3 totals 13 residues. The V end lost 6 bases, the J end lost 5 bases, and 11 bases lay between the germline ends. CDR3 nucleotide sequence: TGTGCCAGCAGGACGGGACGGAACAATGAGCAGTTCTTC. Protein product: CASRTGRNNEQFF.